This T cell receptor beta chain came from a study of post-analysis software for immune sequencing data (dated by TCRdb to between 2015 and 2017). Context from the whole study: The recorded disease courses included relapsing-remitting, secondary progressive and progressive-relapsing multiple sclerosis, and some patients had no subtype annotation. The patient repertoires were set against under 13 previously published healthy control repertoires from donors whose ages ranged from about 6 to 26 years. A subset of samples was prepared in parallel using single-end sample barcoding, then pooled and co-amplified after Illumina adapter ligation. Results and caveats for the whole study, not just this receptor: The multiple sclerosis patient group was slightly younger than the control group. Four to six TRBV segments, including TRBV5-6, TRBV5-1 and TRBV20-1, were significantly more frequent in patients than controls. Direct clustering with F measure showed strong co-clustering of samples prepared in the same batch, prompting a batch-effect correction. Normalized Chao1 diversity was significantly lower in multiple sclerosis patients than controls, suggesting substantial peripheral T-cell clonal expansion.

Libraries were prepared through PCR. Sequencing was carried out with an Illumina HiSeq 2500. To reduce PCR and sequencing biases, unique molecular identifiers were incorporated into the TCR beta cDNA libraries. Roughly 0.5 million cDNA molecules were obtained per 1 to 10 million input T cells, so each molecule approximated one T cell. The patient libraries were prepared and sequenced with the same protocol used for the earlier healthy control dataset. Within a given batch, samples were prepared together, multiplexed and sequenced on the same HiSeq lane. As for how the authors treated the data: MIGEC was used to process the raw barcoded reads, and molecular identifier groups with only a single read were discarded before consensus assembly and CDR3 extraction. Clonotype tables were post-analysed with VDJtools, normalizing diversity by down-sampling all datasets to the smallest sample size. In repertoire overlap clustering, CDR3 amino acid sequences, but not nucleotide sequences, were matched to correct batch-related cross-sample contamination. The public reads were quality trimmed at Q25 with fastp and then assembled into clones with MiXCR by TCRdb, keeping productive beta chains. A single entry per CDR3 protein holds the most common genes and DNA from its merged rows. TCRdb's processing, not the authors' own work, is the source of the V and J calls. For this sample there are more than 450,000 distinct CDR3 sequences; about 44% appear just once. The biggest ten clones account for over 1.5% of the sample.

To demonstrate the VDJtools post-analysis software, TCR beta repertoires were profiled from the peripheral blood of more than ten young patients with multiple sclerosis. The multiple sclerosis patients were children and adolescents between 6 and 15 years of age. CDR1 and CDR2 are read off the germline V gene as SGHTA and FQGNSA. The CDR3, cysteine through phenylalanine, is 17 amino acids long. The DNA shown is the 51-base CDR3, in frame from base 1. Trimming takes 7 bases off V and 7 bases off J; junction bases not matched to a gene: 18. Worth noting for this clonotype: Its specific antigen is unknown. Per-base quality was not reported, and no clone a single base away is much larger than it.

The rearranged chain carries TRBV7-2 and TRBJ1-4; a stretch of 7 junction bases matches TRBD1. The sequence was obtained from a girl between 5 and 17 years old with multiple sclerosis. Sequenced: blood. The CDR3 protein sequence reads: CASTRGAGPQGGEKLFF. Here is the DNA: TGTGCCAGCACCCGAGGGGCGGGACCTCAGGGGGGTGAAAAACTGTTTTTT.